These 6 T cell receptor beta chains were sequenced from one sample in a study of breast tumors, draining lymph nodes, adjacent tissues. One entry per CDR3 protein, called by TCRdb with MiXCR from the multiplex PCR reads. The sample shows 12,000 to 15,000 distinct CDR3 sequences, about 60% of them seen only once. The sequenced material came from tumor-adjacent breast tissue. The receptors stem from a female donor with breast cancer. Some clones in this sample may be carry-over from other donors' samples.

Of note for this clonotype: One end of the junction fails to match germline, which may point to a read error. The V gene is TRBV19, the J gene TRBJ1-6; no reliable D call. The CDR3 is 18 amino acids. Per germline, CDR1 LNHDA and CDR2 SQIVND (reference sequence). CDR3 amino acids: CASTPAGPLSSYNPPPHF. The CDR3 DNA is TGTGCCAGTACCCCCGCAGGACCCCTGAGCTCCTATAATCCACCCCCCCACTTC.

The rearrangement uses TRBV7-3 and TRBJ2-2, with 14 bases identical to TRBD2. The J segment lost 4 bases and the V segment lost 5 bases, leaving 6 bases of the junction unmatched. Germline CDR1 reads SGHTA; CDR2 reads FQGTGA. The length of the CDR3 is 17 residues. The CDR3 DNA follows: TGTGCCAGCAGCCCCACTGGACTAGCGGGAGGCACCGGGGAGCTGTTTTTT. The encoded protein is CASSPTGLAGGTGELFF.

The chain links TRBV20-1 to TRBJ2-3, with TRBD2 identical over 8 bases. The CDR3 is made up of 12 amino acids. Germline V gene data show CDR1 as DFQATT and CDR2 as SNEGSKA (reference sequence). Trimming at V came to 8 bases and at J to 3 bases, leaving 4 bases not matched to a gene. This CDR3 is CSLSSGTDTQYF. For the CDR3, the DNA is TGCAGTCTTTCTAGCGGGACAGATACGCAGTATTTT.

This clonotype showed up just once. V gene TRBV5-1 combines with J gene TRBJ1-4, with D possibly TRBD1 on 6 matching bases. Trimming removed 1 base at V and 11 bases at J, with 15 bases between. Germline CDR1 reads SGHRS; CDR2 reads YFSETQ. The CDR3 sequence is 14 residues long. In nucleotides, the CDR3 is TGCGCCAGCAGCTTGAGGGCACAGGGTCGGAAACTGTTTTTT. Residues: CASSLRAQGRKLFF.

This clonotype was counted at least ten times. This chain links TRBV5-5 with TRBJ2-5, with TRBD2 identical over 9 bases. Per the germline V gene, CDR1 is SGHKS and CDR2 is YYEKEE (reference sequence). Trimming at V came to 2 bases and at J to 2 bases, leaving 4 bases not matched to a gene. This CDR3 spans 15 amino acids. The CDR3 loop is CASSFGGGAQETQYF. DNA for the CDR3: TGTGCCAGCAGCTTCGGCGGGGGGGCACAAGAGACCCAGTACTTC.

This clonotype is medium-sized. The chain carries TRBV20-1 and TRBJ1-3; D may be TRBD1 (5 bases). V lost 0 bases to trimming and J lost 3 bases, with 12 bases between them. CDR1 is DFQATT and CDR2 is SNEGSKA in the germline V gene (reference sequence). The length of the CDR3 is 15 residues. The CDR3 reads CSARDRRGVGNTIYF. CDR3 DNA sequence: TGCAGTGCTAGAGACCGGAGGGGAGTTGGAAACACCATATATTTT.